A selection of T cell receptor beta chains follows, all from one sample in a study of CD8+ T cells in alopecia areata. Profiling relied on immunoSEQ multiplex PCR, and the TCRdb table lists in-frame clones only, not all of them. The profile shows hundreds of thousands of clones, roughly 60% of them singletons. The sequencing here drew on CD4+ T cells sorted from blood, taken at week 24, from a patient treated with tofacitinib. The receptor source for this set is a human donor with alopecia areata. Each CDR3 is given with its conserved first and last residue.

J gene: TRBJ2-5; V gene: TRBV4-1; CDR3 protein: CASSLLVGETQYF
J gene: TRBJ1-2; V gene: TRBV7-8; CDR3 protein: CASSLVRQGLYGYTF
J gene: TRBJ1-6; V gene: TRBV30; CDR3 protein: CAWAGQDNSPLHF
J gene: TRBJ2-7; V gene: TRBV28; CDR3 protein: CASTLSGQGYEQYF
J gene: TRBJ2-5; V gene: TRBV4-1; CDR3 protein: CASSRVYGRSQETQYF
J gene: TRBJ2-1; V gene: TRBV15; CDR3 protein: CATSRALYNEQFF
J gene: TRBJ2-7; V gene: TRBV4-1; CDR3 protein: CASSSGTSGVYEQYF
J gene: TRBJ2-1; V gene: TRBV29-1; CDR3 protein: CSARAGGPSGEQFF
J gene: TRBJ2-7; V gene: TRBV7-8; CDR3 protein: CASSSTGGSYEQYF
J gene: TRBJ1-5; V gene: TRBV2; CDR3 protein: CASSELGDQPQHF
J gene: TRBJ2-3; V gene: TRBV29-1; CDR3 protein: CSGEEYRGAGDTQYF
J gene: TRBJ1-5; V gene: TRBV2; CDR3 protein: CASSDQYQPQHF
J gene: TRBJ2-7; V gene: TRBV2; CDR3 protein: CARADVPYEQYF
J gene: TRBJ2-7; V gene: TRBV7-8; CDR3 protein: CASSFGKATYEQYF
J gene: TRBJ2-5; V gene: TRBV7-2; CDR3 protein: CASRPWDRRQETQYF
J gene: TRBJ1-5; V gene: TRBV29-1; CDR3 protein: CSVVQGISQPQHF
J gene: TRBJ2-5; V gene: TRBV4-1; CDR3 protein: CASSQGGTQYF
J gene: TRBJ2-4; V gene: TRBV29-1; CDR3 protein: CSVVQGLAKNIQYF
J gene: TRBJ2-5; V gene: TRBV7-3; CDR3 protein: CASTFAVWRARRETQYF
J gene: TRBJ2-4; V gene: TRBV29-1; CDR3 protein: CSVRTVLAKNIQYF
J gene: TRBJ2-5; V gene: TRBV30; CDR3 protein: CAWTKESTTPINF
J gene: TRBJ2-5; V gene: TRBV29-1; CDR3 protein: CSVERARGPGETQYF
J gene: TRBJ1-2; V gene: TRBV30; CDR3 protein: CAWISSPNYGYTF
J gene: TRBJ2-7; V gene: TRBV30; CDR3 protein: CATPGLAGGLEQYF
J gene: TRBJ1-2; V gene: TRBV29-1; CDR3 protein: CSDGPRRAIGYTF
J gene: TRBJ1-1; V gene: TRBV7-9; CDR3 protein: CASSLERSTEAFF
J gene: TRBJ1-6; V gene: TRBV2; CDR3 protein: CATSGTSNSPLHF
J gene: TRBJ2-7; V gene: TRBV9; CDR3 protein: CASSVVDSGGLDEQYF
J gene: TRBJ2-2; V gene: TRBV7-3; CDR3 protein: CASSLTLAGTGELFF
J gene: TRBJ2-7; V gene: TRBV6-1; CDR3 protein: CASRPGLYEQYF
J gene: TRBJ1-1; V gene: TRBV7-2; CDR3 protein: CASSSGPNTEAFF
J gene: TRBJ2-1; V gene: TRBV10-3; CDR3 protein: CAIAFDRVYNEQFF
J gene: TRBJ2-5; V gene: TRBV20-1; CDR3 protein: CSAGGQETQYF
J gene: TRBJ2-3; V gene: TRBV29-1; CDR3 protein: CSVLAADTQYF
J gene: TRBJ2-7; V gene: TRBV30; CDR3 protein: CAWSGTYEQYF
J gene: TRBJ1-1; V gene: TRBV18; CDR3 protein: CASSPTASGGTEAFF
J gene: TRBJ1-2; V gene: TRBV6-5; CDR3 protein: CASRLQGAGYGYTF
J gene: TRBJ1-1; V gene: TRBV6-5; CDR3 protein: CASSRQGEAFF
J gene: TRBJ2-1; V gene: TRBV27; CDR3 protein: CASSKQGVYNEQFF
J gene: TRBJ1-2; V gene: TRBV7-2; CDR3 protein: CASSTRDRGGGYTF
J gene: TRBJ2-5; V gene: TRBV5-1; CDR3 protein: CASSLEAGGRETQYF
J gene: TRBJ2-5; V gene: TRBV2; CDR3 protein: CASKGQGETQYF
J gene: TRBJ1-1; V gene: TRBV5-1; CDR3 protein: CASSFSRANTEAFF
J gene: TRBJ1-1; V gene: TRBV14; CDR3 protein: CASSQELNTEAFF
J gene: TRBJ2-2; V gene: TRBV7-2; CDR3 protein: CASSPQGARGNTGELFF
J gene: TRBJ2-5; V gene: TRBV7-9; CDR3 protein: CASSPSHSRETQYF
J gene: TRBJ2-6; V gene: TRBV5-6; CDR3 protein: CASSFPGGHDSGANVLTF
J gene: TRBJ2-7; V gene: TRBV2; CDR3 protein: CATYRTSGNEQYF
J gene: TRBJ1-5; V gene: TRBV28; CDR3 protein: CASSPTIPIQGIWDQPQHF
J gene: TRBJ2-7; V gene: TRBV5-1; CDR3 protein: CASTSGTYEQYF
J gene: TRBJ1-6; V gene: TRBV7-9; CDR3 protein: CASSLQGRMNSPLHF
J gene: TRBJ2-7; V gene: TRBV5-1; CDR3 protein: CASSLDPSGGYEQYF
J gene: TRBJ2-3; V gene: TRBV11-2; CDR3 protein: CASSPWGLSADTQYF
J gene: TRBJ2-5; V gene: TRBV5-1; CDR3 protein: CASSLEARGVRGTQYF
J gene: TRBJ2-7; V gene: TRBV11-2; CDR3 protein: CASSLAYEQYF
J gene: TRBJ1-5; V gene: TRBV7-9; CDR3 protein: CASSPPGQRQPQHF
J gene: TRBJ1-2; V gene: TRBV25-1; CDR3 protein: CASSEMGGNTQGYGYTF